The next 15 T cell receptor beta chains were all read from a single sample in a study of T cells in Graves' hyperthyroidism and ophthalmopathy (dated by TCRdb to about 2019). Receptors were amplified or captured by multiplex PCR. The instrument given in TCRdb is Illumina HiSeq 2000. The TCR beta CDR3 regions were amplified from the RNA transcripts. The first round of RT-PCR for the TCR CDR3 was performed with the HTBI primer set and the Qiagen OneStep RT-PCR kit. TCRdb ran its own pipeline on the public reads, namely fastp trimming at Q25 and MiXCR clone calling, and kept in-frame beta chains. When rows share a CDR3 protein, they turn into one entry using the most common DNA and genes. The sample has about 590,000 distinct CDR3 sequences on record, 14% of them singletons. Jointly, the top ten make up more than 6% of the sample. Material for sequencing was blood. The receptors stem from a woman in her late teens or twenties with Graves' ophthalmopathy.

This clonotype was seen ten or more times. This chain links TRBV29-1 with TRBJ2-3; tentative D call: TRBD2 (5 bases). Germline CDR1 is SQVTM and CDR2 is ANQGSEA. Trimming left V 5 bases short and J 3 bases short, with 9 bases between. This CDR3 is built from 12 residues. The CDR3: CSVHWETDTQYF. The CDR3 nucleotides are TGCAGCGTTCACTGGGAGACAGATACGCAGTATTTT.

This clonotype was counted at least ten times. This chain uses TRBV28 with TRBJ2-7, with TRBD2 as a possible D gene (6 bases). The CDR3 is 16 amino acids. The germline V and J ends were trimmed by 1 base and 0 bases, with 13 bases remaining between them. Per the germline V gene, CDR1 is MDHEN and CDR2 is SYDVKM. CDR3 residues: CASSLLGGVSSYEQYF. CDR3 bases: TGTGCCAGCAGTTTATTAGGCGGGGTGAGCTCCTACGAGCAGTACTTC.

This clonotype was found many times. This chain links TRBV2 with TRBJ2-1, with D uncertain. Germline lookup yields CDR1 SNHLY and CDR2 FYNNEI. With 8 bases removed from V and 4 bases from J, the gap between germline ends came to 15 bases. This CDR3 has 14 residues. CDR3 protein: CASGKDAGYNEQFF. CDR3 DNA sequence: TGTGCCAGCGGCAAGGACGCAGGATACAATGAGCAGTTCTTC.

This clonotype was recorded at least ten times. The rearrangement joins TRBV19 to TRBJ1-4; the D gene is possibly TRBD1 (5 bases). V was trimmed by 4 bases and J by 8 bases, leaving 11 bases between them. The CDR3 consists of 13 residues. Germline V lookup: CDR1 LNHDA, CDR2 SQIVND (reference sequence). CDR3 region: CASSTGPGEKLFF. CDR3 coding DNA: TGTGCCAGTAGTACGGGACCGGGAGAAAAACTGTTTTTT.

There are many counts of this clonotype. The chain is built from TRBV4-2 and TRBJ2-7, with a weak D call TRBD1 (6 bases). The CDR3 is 15 residues long. Germline V gene sequence: CDR1 LGHNA, CDR2 YNFKEQ. V lost 4 bases, J lost 1 base, and 14 bases lay in between. The CDR3 DNA follows: TGTGCCAGCAGCCCCATTCCGACAGGATCCTACGAGCAGTACTTC. This gives the protein CASSPIPTGSYEQYF.

In its sample, this clonotype was seen many times. The rearrangement uses TRBV2 and TRBJ2-5; D is uncertain. The CDR3 is 14 residues long. Germline V gives CDR1 SNHLY, CDR2 FYNNEI. V shed 4 bases and J shed 5 bases, with 14 bases lying between them. The CDR3 nucleotides read TGTGCCAGCAGTGCTCAGAGGTCCGGGGAGACCCAGTACTTC. This encodes CASSAQRSGETQYF.

This clonotype was recorded only once. The chain carries TRBV4-1 and TRBJ2-1; 9 bases match TRBD2. After removal of 5 bases from V and 6 bases from J, the junction contained 8 bases not matched to a gene. Germline CDR1 is MGHRA and CDR2 is YSYEKL. The CDR3 has 15 amino acids. CDR3 nucleotide sequence: TGCGCCAGCAGCGAAGGGACTAGCCAGTTCAATGAGCAGTTCTTC. This sequence encodes CASSEGTSQFNEQFF.

This clonotype was detected many times. The V gene is TRBV5-1, the J gene TRBJ2-1; 11 bases match TRBD2. Germline CDR1 is SGHRS and CDR2 is YFSETQ. This CDR3 region has 15 residues. The V and J ends lost 0 bases and 9 bases, in that order; junction bases with no gene match: 5. CDR3 region: CASSLASGRSAEQFF. CDR3 bases: TGCGCCAGCAGCTTGGCTAGCGGGAGGAGCGCTGAGCAGTTCTTC.

The chain joins TRBV7-9 to TRBJ2-7, with D possibly matching TRBD1 (5 bases). CDR3 length: 13 amino acids. Trimming took off 5 bases at V and 3 bases at J, with 11 bases between the two ends. Per the germline V gene, CDR1 is SEHNR and CDR2 is FQNEAQ (reference sequence). The CDR3 reads CASSQGHLYEQYF. Written as DNA, the CDR3 is TGTGCCAGCAGCCAAGGACACCTCTACGAGCAGTACTTC.

This clonotype came up many times. The V gene is TRBV6-1, the J gene TRBJ2-1; 7 nucleotides align to TRBD2. The CDR3 is 17 residues long. Germline-derived CDR1 and CDR2 are MNHNS and SASEGT. Germline trimming cut 5 bases from V and 0 bases from J; bases unmatched to any gene: 10. The chain's CDR3 is CASSYSPGGSSYNEQFF. DNA of the CDR3: TGTGCCAGCAGTTACTCCCCTGGCGGGAGCTCCTACAATGAGCAGTTCTTC.

In its sample, this clonotype was seen a few times. This chain links TRBV6-6 with TRBJ2-7; 9 bases align to TRBD2. This CDR3 is built from 17 residues. Losses at the gene ends were 0 bases for V and 1 base for J; bases not matched to a gene: 7. Germline V gene lookup returns CDR1 MNHNY and CDR2 SVGAGI (reference sequence). The CDR3 here is CASSYSSASGASYEQYF. The CDR3 DNA follows: TGTGCCAGCAGTTACTCGAGTGCTAGCGGGGCTTCCTACGAGCAGTACTTC.

This clonotype occurred a few times. This rearrangement joins TRBV4-2 to TRBJ2-3, with 9 bases lining up with TRBD2. Trimming at V came to 2 bases and at J to 7 bases, leaving 10 bases not matched to a gene. CDR3 size: 16 residues. The germline V gene encodes CDR1 LGHNA and CDR2 YNFKEQ. CDR3 coding DNA: TGTGCCAGCAGCCAATCTGGGCGGGAGGGCCGGAATACGCAGTATTTT. It specifies CASSQSGREGRNTQYF.

This clonotype was observed many times. The gene calls are TRBV6-1 and TRBJ2-1; the match to TRBD1 covers 9 bases. Germline CDR1 and CDR2: MNHNS and SASEGT. The J segment lost 5 bases and the V segment lost 7 bases, leaving 9 bases of the junction unmatched. The CDR3 is made up of 15 amino acids. The CDR3 region is CASTRGQGVHNEQFF. The CDR3 bases are TGTGCCAGCACCAGGGGACAGGGAGTCCACAATGAGCAGTTCTTC.

This clonotype was observed at least ten times. V and J are TRBV28 and TRBJ1-4; weak D call: TRBD1 (6 bases). CDR1 is MDHEN, CDR2 SYDVKM, per germline. V was shortened by 7 bases and J by 8 bases, with 23 bases between the two germline ends. The CDR3 sequence is 16 residues long. CDR3 sequence: CASTLRARQVGEKLFF. Here the CDR3 DNA reads TGTGCCAGCACCTTAAGGGCCCGACAGGTCGGGGAAAAACTGTTTTTT.

J is TRBJ1-6 and V is TRBV12-3 or TRBV12-4, with a possible D match to TRBD1 (6 bases). The CDR3 spans 15 residues. The V and J ends lost 7 bases and 10 bases respectively, with 20 bases between them. This CDR3 is CASTFGGGKGSPLHF. The CDR3 nucleotides are TGTGCCAGCACCTTTGGAGGGGGAAAAGGCTCACCCCTCCACTTT.